A single sample gave rise to the 5 T cell receptor beta chains below, sequenced in a study of shared clonotypes between healthy human individuals. Sequenced by immunoSEQ multiplex PCR; TCRdb stores in-frame clones only, minus some. The data show some 2,000,000 clones, 95% seen once. Sequencing was performed on naive CD4+ T cells sorted from blood. The subset here: CD45RA+ positively selected. These receptors all come from a man aged 18-30 years in good health.

This chain links TRBV9 with TRBJ2-4; tentative D call: TRBD2 (6 bases). CDR3 length equals 14 residues. CDR1 and CDR2 (germline): SGDLS, YYNGEE. V dropped 0 bases and J dropped 7 bases, with 11 bases sitting between them. CDR3 sequence: CASSVEPEGNIQYF. DNA for the CDR3: TGTGCCAGCAGCGTAGAGCCGGAGGGGAACATTCAGTACTTC.

The CDR3 here is CASSLSLGGETQYF. Here the CDR3 DNA reads TGTGCCAGCAGCTTATCTCTTGGGGGGGAGACCCAGTACTTC. The chain combines TRBV7-2 with TRBJ2-5; TRBD2 might be the D (6 bases). Trimming left V 2 bases short and J 5 bases short, with 12 bases between. Germline CDR1 and CDR2: SGHTA and FQGNSA. The CDR3 has 14 residues.

The gene calls are TRBV5-1 and TRBJ2-7, with 9 bases matching TRBD2. Germline V gene sequence: CDR1 SGHRS, CDR2 YFSETQ. V was pared by 0 bases and J by 1 base, with 5 bases of the junction left unmatched. There are 16 residues in the CDR3. The CDR3: CASSLGPTSGSYEQYF. Here the CDR3 DNA reads TGCGCCAGCAGCTTGGGGCCGACTAGCGGATCCTACGAGCAGTACTTC.

The J gene is TRBJ2-2, the V gene TRBV6-1; TRBD2 is a possible D gene (6 bases). This CDR3 contains 15 residues. CDR1 and CDR2 (germline): MNHNS, SASEGT. The V end was cut by 5 bases, the J end by 5 bases, with 15 bases between. This CDR3 reads CASSIDFGGTGELFF. CDR3 sequence (DNA): TGTGCCAGCAGTATCGATTTTGGGGGGACCGGGGAGCTGTTTTTT.

Turning to this clone: Other DNA sequences in the same sample also yield this CDR3. The rearrangement links TRBV18 to TRBJ2-5; D not certain. The germline CDR1 and CDR2 sequences are KGHSH and LQKENI. With 2 bases removed from V and 3 bases from J, the gap between germline ends came to 4 bases. CDR3 length equals 12 residues. The CDR3 DNA sequence: TGTGCCAGCTCACCAAGCGAAGAGACCCAGTACTTC. This gives the protein CASSPSEETQYF.